The present entry profiles one T cell receptor beta chain with its context. Libraries were prepared by immunoSEQ multiplex PCR; TCRdb keeps only in-frame clonotypes and omits some of them. The data show approximately 40,000 clones, about nine tenths seen once. V was trimmed by 0 bases and J by 6 bases, leaving 10 bases between them. CDR3 size: 14 residues. From germline, CDR1 is LNHNV and CDR2 YYDKDF (reference sequence). The sample originates from a study of T cell changes during pregnancy in multiple sclerosis. The chain carries TRBV15 and TRBJ2-3, with D possibly matching TRBD2 (6 bases). The TCR comes from a female donor in good health, enrolled as a control in a pregnancy study. Sequencing used CD4+ T cells from peripheral blood mononuclear cells, obtained after pregnancy. CDR3 sequence (DNA): TGTGCCACCAGCAGAGATGGGGGGAGGGATACGCAGTATTTT. Protein product: CATSRDGGRDTQYF. Full variable domain (rest looked up from reference TRBV15 and TRBJ2-3): DAMVIQNPRYQVTQFGKPVTLSCSQTLNHNVMYWYQQKSSQAPKLLFHYYDKDFNNEADTPDNFQSRRPNTSFCFLDIRSPGLGDTAMYLCATSRDGGRDTQYFGPGTRLTVL.